These 16 T cell receptor beta chains share one sample of origin, sequenced in a study of blood T cell repertoires in COVID-19. Clones were sequenced by immunoSEQ multiplex PCR, and TCRdb holds only the in-frame ones, with some missing. Among 150,000 to 200,000 clones listed, 87% were seen once. The sample was peripheral blood. The receptor set was obtained from a man aged 55 to 69 with active or convalescent COVID-19.

This clone was recorded once. V gene TRBV19 combines with J gene TRBJ2-7, with 11 bases that match TRBD1. Germline loops: CDR1 LNHDA, CDR2 SQIVND (reference sequence). This CDR3 contains 14 residues. The trim removed 6 bases at V and 3 bases at J, leaving 4 bases unmatched. The CDR3 loop is CASSGGQGGYEQYF. CDR3 sequence (DNA): TGTGCCAGTAGCGGGGGACAGGGGGGCTACGAGCAGTACTTC.

The chain recombines TRBV25-1 with TRBJ1-3, with D unresolved. The CDR3 has 16 amino acids. Deletions cut 4 bases from V and 0 bases from J, with 13 bases between. CDR1 is MGHDK and CDR2 is SYGVNS in the germline V gene. Written as DNA, the CDR3 is TGTGCCAGCAGTGCCATCGCCGGAGACTCTGGAAACACCATATATTTT. This gives the protein CASSAIAGDSGNTIYF.

This chain uses TRBV15 with TRBJ2-1; 7 bases line up with TRBD1. This CDR3 is 16 amino acids long. Germline CDR1 LNHNV, CDR2 YYDKDF (reference sequence). Trimming took 7 bases from V and 0 from J; bases not matched to a gene: 9. The CDR3 DNA sequence: TGTGCCACCAATTCCGACAGGGTGATCTCCTACAATGAGCAGTTCTTC. Amino acid sequence: CATNSDRVISYNEQFF.

The chain links TRBV30 to TRBJ2-2; 9 nucleotides agree with TRBD1. This CDR3 region has 15 residues. Germline V gene data show CDR1 as GTSNPN and CDR2 as SVGIG (reference sequence). V lost 4 bases, J lost 5 bases, and 8 bases stayed unmatched. The CDR3 sequence: CAWNLDRGKTGELFF. Written as DNA, the CDR3 is TGTGCCTGGAACCTGGACAGGGGTAAAACCGGGGAGCTGTTTTTT.

CDR3 sequence reads: CASSLEQGGYSPLHF. The CDR3 coding sequence is TGTGCCAGCAGTTTGGAACAGGGGGGGTACTCACCCCTCCACTTT. V is TRBV6-5 and J is TRBJ1-6; the match to TRBD1 covers 8 bases. Germline CDR1 is MNHEY and CDR2 is SVGAGI. V lost 4 bases, J lost 10 bases, and 9 bases stayed unmatched. The CDR3 consists of 15 residues.

V and J are TRBV2 and TRBJ2-3; D may be TRBD1 (6 bases). Per germline, CDR1 SNHLY and CDR2 FYNNEI. This CDR3 has 15 residues. V dropped 3 bases and J dropped 3 bases, with 13 bases sitting between them. CDR3 in amino acids: CASSEQGTETDTQYF. Here the CDR3 DNA reads TGTGCCAGCAGTGAGCAGGGGACGGAGACAGATACGCAGTATTTT.

The chain recombines TRBV30 with TRBJ1-1; 7 bases fit TRBD1. The CDR3 contains 13 residues. The V and J ends lost 6 bases and 3 bases, in that order; junction bases with no gene match: 7. The V gene's germline CDR1 is GTSNPN and CDR2 SVGIG (reference sequence). CDR3 sequence reads: CACTGQTYTEAFF. As DNA, the CDR3 is TGTGCCTGTACGGGACAGACTTACACTGAAGCTTTCTTT. Based on the CDR3 plus reference TRBV30 and TRBJ1-1, the full variable domain is SQTIHQWPATLVQPVGSPLSLECTVEGTSNPNLYWYRQAAGRGLQLLFYSVGIGQISSEVPQNLSASRPQDRQFILSSKKLLLSDSGFYLCACTGQTYTEAFFGQGTRLTVV.

The gene calls are TRBV2 and TRBJ2-1; 9 positions agree with TRBD1. The germline CDR1 and CDR2 sequences are SNHLY and FYNNEI. V gave up 3 bases and J gave up 3 bases; unmatched junction bases: 6. This CDR3 is built from 16 residues. The CDR3 DNA follows: TGTGCCAGCAGTGATCTACGGGACAGGGACTACAATGAGCAGTTCTTC. Translation: CASSDLRDRDYNEQFF.

The V and J genes are TRBV14 and TRBJ1-2; D is perhaps TRBD1 (5 bases). This CDR3 contains 13 residues. V lost 2 bases to trimming and J lost 7 bases, with 11 bases between them. Germline V gene sequence: CDR1 SGHDN, CDR2 FVKESK. The chain's CDR3 is CASSQFRASGYTF. The CDR3 coding sequence is TGTGCCAGCAGCCAATTCAGGGCCTCTGGCTACACCTTC.

The gene calls are TRBV5-1 and TRBJ1-5; 9 bases match TRBD1. Trimming removed 0 bases from V and 7 bases from J; junction bases left unmatched: 5. CDR3 size: 15 residues. Germline assignment: CDR1 SGHRS and CDR2 YFSETQ. In DNA, the CDR3 is TGCGCCAGCAGCTTGGGCCGGGACAGGGTCCAGCCCCAGCATTTT. As protein: CASSLGRDRVQPQHF.

The V and J genes are TRBV7-3 and TRBJ2-1, with D perhaps TRBD2 (5 bases). Trimming cost V 4 bases and J 10 bases, with 11 bases left between them. Germline values: CDR1 SGHTA, CDR2 FQGTGA. This CDR3 has 12 residues. CDR3 DNA sequence: TGTGCCAGCAGCTCCCCCGGCGGGGAGCAGTTCTTC. It specifies CASSSPGGEQFF.

This sequence joins TRBV3-1 (or the pseudogene TRBV3-2) and TRBJ1-1, with 11 bases aligning to TRBD1. CDR3 length equals 15 residues. V was clipped by 4 bases and J by 10 bases; unmatched bases: 11. CDR1 and CDR2 (germline): LGHDT, YNNKEL (reference sequence). The CDR3 is CASSPTILGTGGAFF. In DNA form, the CDR3 reads TGTGCCAGCAGCCCAACGATACTAGGGACAGGGGGAGCTTTCTTT.

V is TRBV6-6 and J is TRBJ2-3; the match to TRBD2 covers 11 bases. The V gene's germline CDR1 is MNHNY and CDR2 SVGAGI (reference sequence). The CDR3 consists of 22 residues. Trimming at V came to 5 bases and at J to 0 bases, leaving 22 bases not matched to a gene. CDR3 sequence: CASSRLFEMWLAGGASTDTQYF. CDR3 nucleotide sequence: TGTGCCAGCAGTCGACTGTTTGAGATGTGGCTAGCGGGGGGCGCTAGCACAGATACGCAGTATTTT.

This chain uses TRBV6-5 with TRBJ2-1, with 11 bases matching TRBD2. Per the germline V gene, CDR1 is MNHEY and CDR2 is SVGAGI. The ends lost 8 bases at V and 8 bases at J; junction bases unmatched: 11. This CDR3 is built from 15 residues. The CDR3 loop reads CASGSGGAGKDEQFF. In DNA, the CDR3 is TGTGCCAGCGGTAGCGGGGGGGCGGGTAAGGATGAGCAGTTCTTC.

V is TRBV5-6 and J is TRBJ2-1, with D tentatively TRBD2 (5 bases). Germline V gives CDR1 SGHDT, CDR2 YYEEEE. The CDR3 consists of 15 residues. The V and J ends lost 1 base and 7 bases respectively, with 15 bases between them. Written as DNA, the CDR3 is TGTGCCAGCAGCTTGAGACTGCGAGGGTGGAATGAGCAGTTCTTC. This gives the protein CASSLRLRGWNEQFF.

The genes are TRBV19 and TRBJ2-5; tentative D call: TRBD2 (5 bases). The CDR3 has 14 residues. Germline-derived CDR1 and CDR2 are LNHDA and SQIVND (reference sequence). With 3 bases removed from V and 5 bases from J, the gap between germline ends came to 13 bases. This CDR3 is CASSIAASRETQYF. The CDR3 region has the DNA TGTGCCAGTAGTATTGCAGCTAGCAGGGAGACCCAGTACTTC. The whole variable domain, filled in from reference TRBV19 and TRBJ2-5, reads DGGITQSPKYLFRKEGQNVTLSCEQNLNHDAMYWYRQDPGQGLRLIYYSQIVNDFQKGDIAEGYSVSREKKESFPLTVTSAQKNPTAFYLCASSIAASRETQYFGPGTRLLVL.